This TCR beta chain was sequenced in a study of prognosis after radiotherapy for stage I lung cancer. The CDR3 loop spans 14 amino acids. Germline V lookup: CDR1 SGHAT, CDR2 FQNNGV. Two-round multiplex PCR amplified TCR beta CDR3 from genomic DNA. Round one of PCR was performed, and it used primers specific to each TRBV and TRBJ gene. TCRdb processed the multiplex PCR reads anew with MiXCR; each CDR3 protein has one entry. This table has 45,000 to 70,000 distinct CDR3 sequences, roughly 29% appearing once. This clonotype was picked up many times. An end of the junction differs from the germline gene, which may be a read error.

The source material was PBMCs, sampled before or after stereotactic body radiation therapy (not recorded which). The gene calls are TRBV11-2 and TRBJ1-1; 7 bases fit TRBD1. This TCR came from a donor aged 50 or older with non-small cell lung cancer. This CDR3 is CASSLEGAGTEAFF. CDR3 nucleotides: TGTGCCAGCAGCCTAGAGGGGGCGGGAACTGAAGCTTTCTTT.